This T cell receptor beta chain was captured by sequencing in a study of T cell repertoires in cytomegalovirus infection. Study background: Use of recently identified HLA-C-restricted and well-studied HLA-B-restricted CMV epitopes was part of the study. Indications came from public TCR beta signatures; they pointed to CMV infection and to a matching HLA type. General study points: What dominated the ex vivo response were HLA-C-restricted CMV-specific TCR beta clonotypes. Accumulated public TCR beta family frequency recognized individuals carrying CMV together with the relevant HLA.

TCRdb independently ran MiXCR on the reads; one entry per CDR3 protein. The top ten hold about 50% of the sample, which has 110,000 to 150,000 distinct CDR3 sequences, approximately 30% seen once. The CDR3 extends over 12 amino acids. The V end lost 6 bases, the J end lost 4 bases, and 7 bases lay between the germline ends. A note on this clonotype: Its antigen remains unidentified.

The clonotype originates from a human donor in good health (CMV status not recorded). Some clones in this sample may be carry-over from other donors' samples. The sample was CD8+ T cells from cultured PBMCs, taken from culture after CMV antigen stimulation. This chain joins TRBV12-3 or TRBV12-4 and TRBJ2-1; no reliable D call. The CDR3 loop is CASSILYNEQFF. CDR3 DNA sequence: TGTGCCAGCAGCATCTTATACAATGAGCAGTTCTTC.